These T cell receptor beta chains were read from a single sample in a study of cytomegalovirus exposure and HLA in healthy donors. The assay was immunoSEQ multiplex PCR, and TCRdb's table has in-frame clones only and misses some. The table includes 130,000 or so clones, 82% detected once. The sample was PBMCs. The origin of the receptors is a woman aged 40 to 50 in good health and CMV-seronegative. CDR3s include the opening cysteine and the closing phenylalanine or tryptophan. The D gene is left open where the match is weak. Clone size is stated in some rows and not others, as once, few, many or a class when expanded.

J: TRBJ2-7
V: TRBV7-9
D: TRBD1
size: NA
DNA: TGTGCCAGCAGCTCCCCTCTCCGGGACAGGGTCTCCTACGAGCAGTACTTC
CDR3: CASSSPLRDRVSYEQYF

J: TRBJ2-7
V: TRBV27
D: TRBD2
size: NA
DNA: TGTGCCAGCAGTCTTAGCGGGAGCTCCTACGAGCAGTACTTC
CDR3: CASSLSGSSYEQYF

J: TRBJ2-1
V: TRBV7-2
D: TRBD2
size: once
DNA: TGTGCCAGCAGCTTCTTAGCGGGAGGGTTCCAAAATGAGCAGTTCTTC
CDR3: CASSFLAGGFQNEQFF

J: TRBJ2-7
V: TRBV28
D: TRBD1
size: NA
DNA: TGTGCCAGCAGAAAGACAGGGTCGGTCTACGAGCAGTACTTC
CDR3: CASRKTGSVYEQYF

J: TRBJ2-3
V: TRBV28
D: NA
size: NA
DNA: TGTGCCAGCAGTATAGGGGCGGAAGACACAGATACGCAGTATTTT
CDR3: CASSIGAEDTDTQYF

J: TRBJ2-4
V: TRBV28
D: NA
size: NA
DNA: TGTGCCAGCAGTTTAGGCCAACCAAAAAACATTCAGTACTTC
CDR3: CASSLGQPKNIQYF

J: TRBJ2-1
V: TRBV11-2
D: TRBD2
size: NA
DNA: TGTGCCAGCAGCTTAGCGTTGGCGGGGGGTTACAATGAGCAGTTCTTC
CDR3: CASSLALAGGYNEQFF

J: TRBJ2-1
V: TRBV6-6
D: TRBD2
size: NA
DNA: TGTGCCAGTTTAGGGGCGAATTTAGCGGGAAACGAGCAGTTCTTC
CDR3: CASLGANLAGNEQFF

J: TRBJ2-2
V: TRBV11-3
D: NA
size: few
DNA: TGTGCCAGCAGCTTCCAGGGAGGTATACCCGGGGAGCTGTTTTTT
CDR3: CASSFQGGIPGELFF

J: TRBJ2-5
V: TRBV5-8
D: TRBD2
size: NA
DNA: TGTGCCAGCAGTTATCAACTAGCGGGAGGTAAAGAGACCCAGTACTTC
CDR3: CASSYQLAGGKETQYF

J: TRBJ1-1
V: TRBV6-1
D: NA
size: NA
DNA: TGTGCCGGCGCCGGACACATGAACACTGAAGCTTTCTTT
CDR3: CAGAGHMNTEAFF

J: TRBJ1-2
V: TRBV28
D: NA
size: NA
DNA: TGTGCCAGCAGTTCATACAGGAGTGGCTACACCTTC
CDR3: CASSSYRSGYTF

J: TRBJ2-2
V: TRBV6-5
D: TRBD2
size: NA
DNA: TGTGCCAGCAGGCCTAGCGGGAGTCCCGGGGAGCTGTTTTTT
CDR3: CASRPSGSPGELFF

J: TRBJ1-2
V: TRBV5-1
D: NA
size: NA
DNA: TGCGCCAGCAGCTTGGCCGCGGGGGCCCAGGGCTACACCTTC
CDR3: CASSLAAGAQGYTF

J: TRBJ1-1
V: TRBV7-9
D: NA
size: NA
DNA: TGTGCCAGCAGCTTATTCCCAGGGGTGAACACTGAAGCTTTCTTT
CDR3: CASSLFPGVNTEAFF

J: TRBJ1-2
V: TRBV5-4
D: NA
size: NA
DNA: TGTGCCAGCAGCATCCAGAATAACTATGGCTACACCTTC
CDR3: CASSIQNNYGYTF

J: TRBJ1-6
V: TRBV6-7
D: TRBD1
size: NA
DNA: TGTGCCAGCAGTCGTGACAGGGATAATTCACCCCTCCACTTT
CDR3: CASSRDRDNSPLHF

J: TRBJ1-4
V: TRBV6-5
D: TRBD1
size: NA
DNA: TGTGCCAGCAGCCCGGACAGGGTTGGGGAAAAACTGTTTTTT
CDR3: CASSPDRVGEKLFF

J: TRBJ2-7
V: TRBV6-1
D: NA
size: NA
DNA: TGTGCCAGCAGTGAAGGGGGCGGCACCTTCGGAGACGAGCAGTACTTC
CDR3: CASSEGGGTFGDEQYF

J: TRBJ2-7
V: TRBV7-8
D: NA
size: NA
DNA: TGTGCCAGCAGCTTAGGGGGCTTCAACGAGCAGTACTTC
CDR3: CASSLGGFNEQYF

J: TRBJ2-7
V: TRBV11-2
D: TRBD2
size: NA
DNA: TGTGCCAGCAGCTTACTAGCGGGAGGCGAGCAGTACTTC
CDR3: CASSLLAGGEQYF

J: TRBJ2-2
V: TRBV27
D: NA
size: few
DNA: TGTGCCAGCAGTTTATCTTTAGCCGGGGAGCTGTTTTTT
CDR3: CASSLSLAGELFF

J: TRBJ2-1
V: TRBV6-5
D: NA
size: NA
DNA: TGTGCCAGCAGTTACTGGCGGAACAATGAGCAGCTCTTC
CDR3: CASSYWRNNEQLF

J: TRBJ1-2
V: TRBV28
D: TRBD1
size: NA
DNA: TGTGCCAGCAGTTACATTATCTTCCGGGGCAGGGGGCATGGTGGCTACACCTTC
CDR3: CASSYIIFRGRGHGGYTF

J: TRBJ1-1
V: TRBV9
D: NA
size: NA
DNA: TGTGCCAGCAGCCCTCGACCTGGGGGGGAAGGGAACACTGAAGCTTTCTTT
CDR3: CASSPRPGGEGNTEAFF

J: TRBJ2-7
V: TRBV18
D: TRBD1
size: NA
DNA: TGTGCCAGCTCACCCTCTGGACAGGCCCACGAGCAGTACTTC
CDR3: CASSPSGQAHEQYF

J: TRBJ1-1
V: TRBV29-1
D: NA
size: NA
DNA: TGCAGCGTTGGAGACACTGAAGCTTTCTTT
CDR3: CSVGDTEAFF

J: TRBJ2-1
V: TRBV10-3
D: TRBD1
size: NA
DNA: TGTGCCATCAGTCCGGGACAGGGGGTAGGTGAGCAGTTCTTC
CDR3: CAISPGQGVGEQFF

J: TRBJ2-1
V: TRBV28
D: TRBD2
size: NA
DNA: TGTGCCAGCAGTTCCTTAGCGGGAGTCTCCTACAATGAGCAGTTCTTC
CDR3: CASSSLAGVSYNEQFF

J: TRBJ2-1
V: TRBV13
D: TRBD2
size: NA
DNA: TGTGCCAGCAGCCCCTCGACTAGCGGGAGGGCCTTGGATGAGCAGTTCTTC
CDR3: CASSPSTSGRALDEQFF

J: TRBJ2-7
V: TRBV7-2
D: NA
size: NA
DNA: TGTGCCAGCAGTTACTACTACGAGCAGTACTTC
CDR3: CASSYYYEQYF

J: TRBJ1-1
V: TRBV7-9
D: NA
size: NA
DNA: TGTGCCAGCGCAGGGTGGGACACTGAAGCTTTCTTT
CDR3: CASAGWDTEAFF

J: TRBJ1-2
V: TRBV25-1
D: TRBD1
size: NA
DNA: TGTGCCAGCAGTGAGCGAGACAGGGGATGGAATGGCTACGCCTTC
CDR3: CASSERDRGWNGYAF

J: TRBJ2-1
V: TRBV5-1
D: TRBD1
size: NA
DNA: TGCGCCAGCAGCCGGACAGGGGCCAACAATGAGCAGTTCTTC
CDR3: CASSRTGANNEQFF

J: TRBJ2-7
V: TRBV5-1
D: TRBD2
size: once
DNA: TGCGCCAGCAGCCGACCCCGGACTAGCGGGAGTTACGAGCAGTACTTC
CDR3: CASSRPRTSGSYEQYF

J: TRBJ1-1
V: TRBV5-1
D: NA
size: NA
DNA: TGCGCCAGCAGCTTGGTGGGAGCGAACACTGAAGCTTTCTTT
CDR3: CASSLVGANTEAFF

J: TRBJ2-7
V: TRBV28
D: TRBD2
size: NA
DNA: TGTGCCAGCAAACTAGCGGGTTTTTCCTACGAGCAGTACTTC
CDR3: CASKLAGFSYEQYF

J: TRBJ2-7
V: TRBV11-2
D: NA
size: NA
DNA: TGTGCCAGCAGCTCCTCGATTGCAGTCTACGAGCAGTACTTC
CDR3: CASSSSIAVYEQYF

J: TRBJ2-1
V: TRBV27
D: TRBD2
size: NA
DNA: TGTGCCAGCAGTTTAACGGCAGCGGGAGGAGCTAGTTACAATGAGCAGTTCTTC
CDR3: CASSLTAAGGASYNEQFF

J: TRBJ2-7
V: TRBV27
D: NA
size: few
DNA: TGTGCCAGCAGTTTAAGTGTGGCAGGGTCCGAGCAGTACTTC
CDR3: CASSLSVAGSEQYF

J: TRBJ1-1
V: TRBV6-5
D: TRBD1
size: NA
DNA: TGTGCCAGCAACCTCCGGACAGGGGGCACTGAAGCTTTCTTT
CDR3: CASNLRTGGTEAFF

J: TRBJ2-1
V: TRBV5-5
D: NA
size: NA
DNA: TGTGCCAGCAGTTCGGACGGGGGAAGCTCCTACAATGAGCAGTTCTTC
CDR3: CASSSDGGSSYNEQFF

J: TRBJ2-7
V: TRBV28
D: NA
size: NA
DNA: TGTGCCAGCAGTGTCGGTGCCTACGAGCAGTACTTC
CDR3: CASSVGAYEQYF

J: TRBJ2-1
V: TRBV9
D: TRBD2
size: NA
DNA: TGTGCCAGCAGCGTAATGCCGGGAGGAGGATTCTACAATGAGCAGTTCTTC
CDR3: CASSVMPGGGFYNEQFF

J: TRBJ1-2
V: TRBV7-6
D: NA
size: NA
DNA: TGTGCCAGCAGCTTAGGCAGGTCCTATGGCTACACCTTC
CDR3: CASSLGRSYGYTF

J: TRBJ1-3
V: TRBV19
D: NA
size: NA
DNA: TGTGCCAGTAGTTTGAGACAGCTCTCTGGAAACACCATATATTTT
CDR3: CASSLRQLSGNTIYF

J: TRBJ1-1
V: TRBV5-4
D: NA
size: NA
DNA: TGTGCCAGCAGCTTGACAGAAGCCCAGAACACTGAAGCTTTCTTT
CDR3: CASSLTEAQNTEAFF

J: TRBJ1-3
V: TRBV27
D: TRBD1
size: NA
DNA: TGTGCCAGCAGTCCCTGGACAGGCTTGGGGACTGGAAACACCATATATTTT
CDR3: CASSPWTGLGTGNTIYF

J: TRBJ2-7
V: TRBV10-3
D: NA
size: NA
DNA: TGTGCCATCAAAGACCCCCAGCGGAGGAGCTCCTACGAGCAGTACTTC
CDR3: CAIKDPQRRSSYEQYF

J: TRBJ2-3
V: TRBV5-1
D: TRBD2
size: NA
DNA: TGCGCCAGCAGCCGCCCAAACTCTAGCGGGAGCGGGATATTCACAGATACGCAGTATTTT
CDR3: CASSRPNSSGSGIFTDTQYF

J: TRBJ2-7
V: TRBV13
D: NA
size: once
DNA: TGTGCCAGCAGCATGGCACCCTCCTACGAGCAGTACTTC
CDR3: CASSMAPSYEQYF